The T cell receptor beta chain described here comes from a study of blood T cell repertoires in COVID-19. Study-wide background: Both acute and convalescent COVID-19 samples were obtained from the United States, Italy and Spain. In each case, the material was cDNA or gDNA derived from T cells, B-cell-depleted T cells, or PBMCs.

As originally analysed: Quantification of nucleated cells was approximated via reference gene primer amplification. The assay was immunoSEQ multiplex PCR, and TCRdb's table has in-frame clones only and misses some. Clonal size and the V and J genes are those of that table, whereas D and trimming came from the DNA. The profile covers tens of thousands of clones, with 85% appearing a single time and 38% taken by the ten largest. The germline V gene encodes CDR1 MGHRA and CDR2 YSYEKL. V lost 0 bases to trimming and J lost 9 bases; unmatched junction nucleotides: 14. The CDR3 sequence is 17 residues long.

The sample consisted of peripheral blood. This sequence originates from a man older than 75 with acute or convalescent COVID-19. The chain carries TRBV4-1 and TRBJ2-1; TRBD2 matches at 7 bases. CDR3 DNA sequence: TGCGCCAGCAGCCAAGATGGCCTAGCGGTCACCTTGGGTGAGCAGTTCTTC. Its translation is CASSQDGLAVTLGEQFF.